This entry is about one T cell receptor (beta chain). Its binding antigen is unknown. Base qualities were left out, and no much larger clone turns up one base away. Other nucleotide sequences from this sample produce the same CDR3. CD8 naive samples were obtained by positive selection for CCR7 among CD45RO-negative cells, yielding a CD45RA+CCR7+ population from which TemRA cells were excluded. Healthy HIV-negative adults with no recently reported acute infections or vaccinations were included as donors. Every donor was a Caucasian adult residing in Nashville, Tennessee, USA. Blood was collected by leukapheresis, and PBMCs were isolated by Ficoll-Histopaque density gradient centrifugation and then cryopreserved in liquid nitrogen vapor phase. Analytical flow cytometry was used to check the purity and quantity of each magnetically sorted T cell population. Each sorted fraction had its genomic DNA isolated and then quantified by UV absorbance on a Nanodrop 2000c.

Taken from cysteine to phenylalanine, the CDR3 has 13 residues. The read is trimmed to its CDR3 DNA, 39 bases read in frame from base 1. Based on the germline V gene (reference sequence), the CDR1 and CDR2 sequences are SEHNR and FQNEAQ. Cut back by 1 base and 4 bases, the V and J ends lie 7 bases apart. These data come from a study of shared clonotypes between healthy human individuals (TCRdb year 2020). Turning to the overall study: A couple of women and a few men aged 18 to 49 years were included in the cohort. For each donor, CD4 naive and CD4 memory were each given three plates, CD8 naive was given two plates, and CD8 memory was given one plate. Blood TCR repertoires of a handful of healthy adults were deeply sequenced to estimate repertoire size and the extent of clonotype sharing between individuals. To increase sequencing depth and limit assay-specific biases, TCR repertoire library preparation and sequencing were carried out by different laboratories using diverse techniques. Between about 0.94 and 8.9 billion PBMCs per donor were obtained by leukapheresis. Results and caveats for the whole study, not just this receptor: Estimated clonotype richness was generally larger for naive than for memory subsets. About 5% of naive CD4, 3.5% of naive CD8, roughly 2.5% of memory CD4, and 0.35% to 0.5% of memory CD8 clonotypes were shared across several donors. The small number of donors limited the genetic and exposure-history diversity represented. Only blood was sampled, and tissue TCR repertoires likely differ from those in blood. Incomplete sequencing was indicated by rarefaction of sorted-subset datasets, despite the large sequencing depth. Based on pairwise subsampling, the degree of clonotype sharing among donors was expected to be affected by sequencing depth. Higher generation probabilities were observed for clonotypes shared by all four sorted-subset donors than for non-shared clonotypes.

Using the deep immunoSEQ assay, TCR CDR3 regions were amplified from genomic DNA by multiplex PCR. For each cell subset, the extracted genomic DNA was distributed evenly across all wells of several immunoSEQ 96-well plates, and each plate served as one replicate. For sorted subsets, 200 to 250 ng of genomic DNA, equivalent to around 29,000 T cell genomes, went into each replicate PCR. The purified libraries were quantified using a Qubit 3.0 fluorometer, sized with a Bioanalyzer 2100, and then quantified again using the KAPA Library Quantification kit. Each immunoSEQ 96-well plate was sequenced on its own single-read 150-cycle Illumina NextSeq 550 flow cell. The source study handled its data this way. Because the immunoSEQ output held only junctional sequences and lacked quality scores, the filtering could not match the filtering applied to full-length reads. Sequences were annotated with PyIR, a Python wrapper for IgBLAST v1.9, and V/J genes and CDR3 were assigned using IMGT germline references. Any read was removed if the V/J assignment was weak (E-value above 1e-6), the CDR3 was missing, or the read contained stop codons, out-of-frame junctions, or ambiguous translated residues. A V3J clonotype was defined by an identical inferred V gene, J gene, and CDR3 amino acid sequence. Percentage overlap between repertoires was calculated by dividing the number of shared unique clonotypes by the size of the smaller repertoire. RTK rarefaction, the Chao1 estimator, and Recon v2.1 estimates of unobserved clonotypes were used to assess repertoire richness. OLGA was used to compute generation probabilities for all TCRbeta clonotypes that the gDNA method yielded from a few donors. In its TCRdb copy, this immuneACCESS table keeps in-frame sequences only and misses some clones. Where compared with another copy, unresolved V genes explain less than half of these, and the others have no known cause. Clone size and the V and J calls come from that table; the DNA yielded D and trimming. The sample has about 2 million clones on record, just under 95% of them singletons. The top ten clones comprise around 1.1% of the sample.

Sequenced sample: naive CD8+ T cells sorted from blood. What the cell subset or site label conveys for this sample: CD45RA+CCR7+. The V gene is TRBV7-9 and the J gene is TRBJ1-2; D gene: possibly TRBD1, on 5 matching bases. This sequence originates from a man between 18 and 35 years old in good health. DNA sequence: TGTGCCAGCAGCTTAGGACAGCCCTATGGCTACACCTTC. Translated, this gives CASSLGQPYGYTF.